Presented here are 23 T cell receptor beta chains from one specimen sequenced in a study of T cell responses to AZD1222 COVID-19 vaccine. Data came from immunoSEQ multiplex PCR; TCRdb stores just in-frame clones and leaves some out. The table has 65,000 to 85,000 clones, 80% to 90% seen once. The specimen comprised peripheral blood, sampled 28 days after the second AZD1222 dose. The receptor source for this set is an adult who received the AZD1222 COVID-19 vaccine.

V usage is TRBV5-6 and J usage is TRBJ2-5; a weak D match, TRBD1 (6 bases). Germline lookup yields CDR1 SGHDT and CDR2 YYEEEE. Trimming removed 4 bases from V and 5 bases from J, with 15 bases in between. CDR3 length: 14 amino acids. CDR3 residues: CASSTGYTGETQYF. In nucleotides, the CDR3 is TGTGCCAGCAGCACAGGGTATACGGGCGAGACCCAGTACTTC.

The genes are TRBV4-1 and TRBJ2-7; TRBD1 matches at 7 bases. There are 13 residues in the CDR3. After removal of 6 bases from V and 2 bases from J, the junction contained 4 bases not matched to a gene. Germline-derived CDR1 and CDR2 are MGHRA and YSYEKL. CDR3 region: CASSRDSAYEQYF. The DNA of the CDR3 is TGCGCCAGCAGTCGGGACAGCGCCTACGAGCAGTACTTC.

This clone was found once. The J gene is TRBJ2-3, the V gene TRBV14; 14 bases match TRBD2. The CDR3 consists of 15 residues. With 5 bases clipped from V and 4 bases from J, the junction kept 2 bases outside the gene matches. Germline CDR1 is SGHDN and CDR2 is FVKESK. The CDR3 sequence: CASSRLAGGPDTQYF. In DNA form, the CDR3 reads TGTGCCAGCAGCAGACTAGCGGGGGGGCCAGATACGCAGTATTTT.

The chain carries TRBV24-1 and TRBJ2-7; D is ambiguous. Germline V lookup: CDR1 KGHDR, CDR2 SFDVKD. The CDR3 is 13 amino acids. V lost 9 bases to trimming and J lost 7 bases, with 18 bases between them. The CDR3 spells CATSTYHGIEQYF. CDR3 in DNA: TGTGCCACCTCTACCTACCATGGAATTGAGCAGTACTTC.

V usage is TRBV15 and J usage is TRBJ1-5; D might be TRBD1 (6 bases). The CDR3 runs 14 residues. The germline V gene has CDR1 LNHNV and CDR2 YYDKDF (reference sequence). V was trimmed by 4 bases and J by 7 bases, leaving 14 bases between them. CDR3 sequence: CATSIVRGKQPQHF. The DNA for the CDR3 is TGTGCCACCAGCATTGTCAGGGGAAAGCAGCCCCAGCATTTT.

The J gene is TRBJ1-1, the V gene TRBV11-2, with D unresolved. The germline CDR1 and CDR2 sequences are SGHAT and FQNNGV. V shed 2 bases and J shed 5 bases, with 9 bases lying between them. The CDR3 is made up of 13 amino acids. CDR3 sequence: CASSLILGTEAFF. DNA of the CDR3: TGTGCCAGCAGCTTAATACTAGGGACTGAAGCTTTCTTT.

The chain employs TRBV7-6 and TRBJ2-2; unclear D gene. The length of the CDR3 is 16 residues. The V and J ends lost 2 bases and 4 bases respectively, with 14 bases between them. CDR1 is SGHVS and CDR2 is FNYEAQ in the germline V gene. The CDR3 here is CASSLRTWDGTGELFF. The CDR3 coding sequence is TGTGCCAGCAGCTTAAGGACCTGGGATGGCACCGGGGAGCTGTTTTTT.

The chain combines TRBV2 with TRBJ2-3; 11 positions agree with TRBD1. With 6 bases clipped from V and 4 bases from J, the junction kept 21 bases outside the gene matches. The CDR3 spans 20 residues. Per the germline V gene, CDR1 is SNHLY and CDR2 is FYNNEI. The CDR3 DNA is TGTGCCAGCAGAGGCCCCCGGTGGACAGGGGGCTCAACCGGGGCAGATACGCAGTATTTT. Its protein is CASRGPRWTGGSTGADTQYF.

The gene calls are TRBV2 and TRBJ2-3, with D possibly matching TRBD1 (5 bases). V was trimmed by 8 bases and J by 2 bases, leaving 17 bases between them. The germline V gene has CDR1 SNHLY and CDR2 FYNNEI. The CDR3 runs to 15 residues. The CDR3 is CASQSRSGFTDTQYF. As DNA, the CDR3 is TGTGCCAGCCAGTCCCGTTCAGGGTTCACAGATACGCAGTATTTT.

In this sample, this clone turned up once. The chain couples TRBV19 to TRBJ1-4; 9 bases are a match to TRBD1. V lost 1 base, J lost 7 bases, and 4 bases stayed unmatched. The CDR3 runs 15 residues. CDR1 and CDR2 from the germline V gene are LNHDA and SQIVND (reference sequence). This CDR3 reads CASSIATGGTEKLFF. The CDR3 nucleotides read TGTGCCAGTAGTATAGCGACAGGGGGGACTGAAAAACTGTTTTTT. The full variable domain, completed using reference TRBV19 and TRBJ1-4, is DGGITQSPKYLFRKEGQNVTLSCEQNLNHDAMYWYRQDPGQGLRLIYYSQIVNDFQKGDIAEGYSVSREKKESFPLTVTSAQKNPTAFYLCASSIATGGTEKLFFGSGTQLSVL.

The rearrangement joins TRBV11-3 to TRBJ2-2; D is unresolved. The CDR3 runs to 14 residues. The V and J ends lost 2 bases and 4 bases respectively, with 8 bases between them. Germline CDR1 SGHNT, CDR2 YENEEA. CDR3 sequence reads: CASSLNPITGELFF. CDR3 nucleotide sequence: TGTGCCAGCAGCTTAAACCCAATCACCGGGGAGCTGTTTTTT. Full variable domain (remainder filled in from reference TRBV11-3 and TRBJ2-2): EAGVVQSPRYKIIEKKQPVAFWCNPISGHNTLYWYLQNLGQGPELLIRYENEEAVDDSQLPKDRFSAERLKGVDSTLKIQPAELGDSAVYLCASSLNPITGELFFGEGSRLTVL.

V usage is TRBV3-1 (or the pseudogene TRBV3-2) and J usage is TRBJ2-3, with D possibly TRBD1 on 6 matching bases. The germline V gene has CDR1 LGHDT and CDR2 YNNKEL (reference sequence). V was trimmed by 0 bases and J by 5 bases, leaving 12 bases between them. The CDR3 contains 15 residues. CDR3 coding DNA: TGTGCCAGCAGCCAAGATGCGCGAGGGGGAGATACGCAGTATTTT. Translation: CASSQDARGGDTQYF.

The chain carries TRBV25-1 and TRBJ2-1; D remains unclear. CDR3 length: 14 amino acids. Germline CDR1 is MGHDK and CDR2 is SYGVNS. V was shortened by 1 base and J by 5 bases, with 9 bases between the two germline ends. DNA of the CDR3: TGTGCCAGCAGTGAATGGTTAGAAGACAATGAGCAGTTCTTC. It yields the protein CASSEWLEDNEQFF.

J is TRBJ2-1 and V is TRBV7-2, with D possibly being TRBD1 or TRBD2 (6 bases each). Germline assignment: CDR1 SGHTA and CDR2 FQGNSA. The CDR3 spans 14 residues. V gave up 3 bases and J gave up 10 bases, with 16 bases separating them. The CDR3: CASSFSGALGEQFF. DNA of the CDR3: TGTGCCAGCAGCTTTTCGGGGGCTCTTGGGGAGCAGTTCTTC.

V is TRBV2 and J is TRBJ2-1; D unclear. The germline V gene encodes CDR1 SNHLY and CDR2 FYNNEI. The length of the CDR3 is 13 residues. The V and J ends lost 0 bases and 7 bases respectively, with 7 bases between them. DNA of the CDR3: TGTGCCAGCAGTGAAGCGGGATCGAATGAGCAGTTCTTC. This sequence encodes CASSEAGSNEQFF.

The gene calls are TRBV28 and TRBJ2-7; 9 positions agree with TRBD2. Germline V CDR1 and CDR2: MDHEN, SYDVKM. The CDR3 is 14 residues long. CDR3 in DNA: TGTGCAAGTGGGCGGGGGGGATGGTCCTACGAGCAGTACTTC. Amino acid sequence: CASGRGGWSYEQYF. Variable domain in full (rest from reference TRBV28 and TRBJ2-7): DVKVTQSSRYLVKRTGEKVFLECVQDMDHENMFWYRQDPGLGLRLIYFSYDVKMKEKGDIPEGYSVSREKKERFSLILESASTNQTSMYLCASGRGGWSYEQYFGPGTRLTVT.

The chain carries TRBV5-6 and TRBJ1-5, with 7 bases matching TRBD1. The germline V gene encodes CDR1 SGHDT and CDR2 YYEEEE. The CDR3 totals 16 residues. After removal of 2 bases from V and 2 bases from J, the junction contained 7 bases not matched to a gene. In DNA form, the CDR3 reads TGTGCCAGCAGCTTTAAACAGGGGAGAGGCAATCAGCCCCAGCATTTT. Protein product: CASSFKQGRGNQPQHF.

The chain has TRBV10-3 and TRBJ2-7; the match to TRBD2 covers 12 bases. V lost 7 bases to trimming and J lost 3 bases; unmatched junction nucleotides: 4. Germline V CDR1 and CDR2: ENHRY, SYGVKD. The CDR3 is made up of 14 amino acids. This CDR3 reads CAITPTSGSYEQYF. CDR3 sequence (DNA): TGTGCCATCACCCCGACTAGCGGGAGCTACGAGCAGTACTTC.

The table lists this clone with a few counts. Distinct nucleotide sequences in the sample also encode this CDR3. The chain combines TRBV14 with TRBJ2-3, with D uncertain. Germline lookup yields CDR1 SGHDN and CDR2 FVKESK. This CDR3 contains 14 residues. V was shortened by 2 bases and J by 2 bases, with 8 bases between the two germline ends. DNA for the CDR3: TGTGCCAGCAGCCAAAGGCGGAACACAGATACGCAGTATTTT. Amino acid sequence: CASSQRRNTDTQYF.

The rearrangement links TRBV27 to TRBJ1-4; 7 bases align to TRBD1. With V trimmed by 7 bases and J by 0 bases, 5 bases remained unmatched. The CDR3 contains 15 residues. The V gene's germline CDR1 is MNHEY and CDR2 SMNVEV (reference sequence). In nucleotides, the CDR3 is TGTGCCAGCATGGGAGGGGGCCCAACTAATGAAAAACTGTTTTTT. This gives the protein CASMGGGPTNEKLFF.

Here the CDR3 DNA reads TGTGCCAGCAGCGTAGTGGGGACAGGGGGCCAAGAGACCCAGTACTTC. This sequence encodes CASSVVGTGGQETQYF. The rearrangement links TRBV9 to TRBJ2-5; 11 positions agree with TRBD1. The V and J ends lost 0 bases and 1 base, in that order; junction bases with no gene match: 2. The germline CDR1 and CDR2 sequences are SGDLS and YYNGEE. The CDR3 is 16 amino acids.

This clone was picked up one time. The chain links TRBV27 to TRBJ1-2; D is unclear. Trimming removed 3 bases at V and 5 bases at J, with 13 bases between. Germline CDR1 and CDR2: MNHEY and SMNVEV (reference sequence). The CDR3 contains 14 residues. CDR3 residues: CASSFSGIPYGYTF. The CDR3 DNA reads TGTGCCAGCAGTTTTTCCGGGATACCATATGGCTACACCTTC.

The CDR3 region has the DNA TGTGCCAGTGGGGACCTTAGCACAGATACGCAGTATTTT. Its translation is CASGDLSTDTQYF. The V and J genes are TRBV19 and TRBJ2-3; D might be TRBD1 or TRBD2, each matching 5 bases. The CDR3 is 13 amino acids. The V gene lost 8 bases and the J gene lost 0 bases, with 9 bases spanning the gap. Germline-derived CDR1 and CDR2 are LNHDA and SQIVND (reference sequence).